A single sample gave rise to the 23 T cell receptor beta chains below, sequenced in a study of CD8 T cells in ankylosing spondylitis. TCRdb analysed the 5' RACE reads with MiXCR anew, one entry per CDR3 protein. The table has about 190,000 distinct CDR3 sequences, 10% to 15% seen once. Sequenced material: blood, either unsorted or a sorted T cell fraction (not recorded which). The source of these receptors is a female donor with ankylosing spondylitis or in good health (not recorded which).

This clonotype was seen only a few times. J is TRBJ1-1 and V is TRBV5-6; no reliable D call. Germline V gives CDR1 SGHDT, CDR2 YYEEEE. The CDR3 loop spans 16 amino acids. The ends were cut back, 4 bases at V and 1 base at J, with 17 bases in the middle. The CDR3 nucleotides read TGTGCCAGCAGCCCAATTAAGACGTGGACGAACACTGAAGCTTTCTTT. This gives the protein CASSPIKTWTNTEAFF.

At least ten counts were recorded for this clonotype. V usage is TRBV20-1 and J usage is TRBJ1-2, with 8 bases fitting TRBD1. The V segment lost 5 bases and the J segment 4 bases; nucleotides outside the gene matches: 6. The germline V gene has CDR1 DFQATT and CDR2 SNEGSKA (reference sequence). The CDR3 consists of 13 residues. The CDR3 is CSASRDRLYGYTF. CDR3 sequence (DNA): TGCAGTGCTTCCCGGGACAGGCTCTATGGCTACACCTTC.

This clonotype was detected ten times or more. This sequence joins TRBV6-4 and TRBJ1-1, with D hard to call. This CDR3 comprises 13 residues. V dropped 3 bases and J dropped 5 bases, with 10 bases sitting between them. From germline, CDR1 is MRHNA and CDR2 SNTAGT. The CDR3 DNA reads as TGTGCCAGCAGTGAACAGTCGACAACTGAAGCTTTCTTT. It yields the protein CASSEQSTTEAFF.

Ten or more counts support this clonotype. This CDR3 reads CASSSKGRQFF. The CDR3 DNA reads TGTGCCAGCAGTAGTAAGGGACGGCAGTTCTTC. The V and J genes are TRBV28 and TRBJ2-1; possibly TRBD1 or TRBD2 for D (5 bases each). V shed 5 bases and J shed 12 bases, with 11 bases lying between them. Germline V gene data show CDR1 as MDHEN and CDR2 as SYDVKM. CDR3 length equals 11 residues.

CDR3 in DNA: TGCAGTGCTCCCTCAATGGGACAGGGCTACAATGAGCAGTTCTTC. It yields the protein CSAPSMGQGYNEQFF. V and J are TRBV20-1 and TRBJ2-1; 9 bases are shared with TRBD1. The CDR3 spans 15 residues. CDR1 is DFQATT, CDR2 SNEGSKA, per germline (reference sequence). The junction had 8 bases not matched to a gene; V was cut back by 5 bases and J by 3 bases.

A few counts support this clonotype. CDR3 protein: CASSWGLAGSDTQYF. The CDR3 DNA sequence: TGTGCCAGCAGCTGGGGACTAGCGGGGTCAGATACGCAGTATTTT. The rearrangement links TRBV7-9 to TRBJ2-3, with TRBD2 matching 13 bases. V lost 4 bases and J lost 4; bases outside the gene matches: 2. The CDR3 contains 15 residues. Germline V CDR1 and CDR2: SEHNR, FQNEAQ (reference sequence).

This clonotype was observed many times. V and J are TRBV20-1 and TRBJ2-1, with TRBD2 identical over 13 bases. This CDR3 is 14 amino acids long. J was trimmed by 9 bases and V by 4 bases; bases with no gene match: 6. Germline lookup yields CDR1 DFQATT and CDR2 SNEGSKA (reference sequence). This CDR3 reads CSAKGLAGSTEQFF. CDR3 DNA: TGCAGTGCTAAGGGACTAGCGGGATCCACTGAGCAGTTCTTC.

This clonotype was observed a handful of times. This chain joins TRBV6-1 and TRBJ1-2; no firm D call. The CDR3 is 16 residues long. CDR1 and CDR2 (germline): MNHNS, SASEGT. Trimming removed 6 bases at V and 1 base at J, with 18 bases between. CDR3 loop: CASSPPAGIINYGYTF. DNA for the CDR3: TGTGCCAGCAGCCCCCCGGCAGGAATTATTAACTATGGCTACACCTTC.

In this sample, this clonotype turned up a few times. The rearrangement uses TRBV7-3 and TRBJ2-2; tentatively, D is TRBD1 (6 bases). Per the germline V gene, CDR1 is SGHTA and CDR2 is FQGTGA. This CDR3 has 14 residues. The V end was cut by 2 bases, the J end by 6 bases, with 10 bases between. The CDR3 protein is CASSLYRESGELFF. CDR3 sequence (DNA): TGTGCCAGCAGCTTATACAGGGAATCCGGGGAGCTGTTTTTT.

Of note for this clonotype: Possible read error: a much larger clone is one base away. CDR3 sequence reads: CSASGGSSSNEQFF. CDR3 sequence (DNA): TGCAGTGCTAGCGGAGGGAGCTCCTCCAATGAGCAGTTCTTC. The rearrangement links TRBV20-1 to TRBJ2-1; possible D gene TRBD2, 6 bases. The CDR3 is made up of 14 amino acids. Germline V gene lookup returns CDR1 DFQATT and CDR2 SNEGSKA (reference sequence).

A word on this clonotype: A clone one base away is much larger, so this may be a read error. The CDR3 coding sequence is TGCGCCAGCAGCTCCGTAGCGGGAATGGACAATGAGCAGTTCTTC. Translating gives CASSSVAGMDNEQFF. The chain links TRBV5-1 to TRBJ2-1; 8 nucleotides match TRBD2. The CDR3 runs to 15 residues. Germline V CDR1 and CDR2: SGHRS, YFSETQ. The J segment lost 5 bases and the V segment lost 3 bases, leaving 7 bases of the junction unmatched.

A remark on this clonotype: The final CDR3 position lacks the conserved phenylalanine or tryptophan, pointing to a likely read error. The chain recombines TRBV20-1 with TRBJ1-5; D may be TRBD1 (6 bases). The V gene lost 3 bases and the J gene lost 6 bases, with 18 bases spanning the gap. Germline V gives CDR1 DFQATT, CDR2 SNEGSKA (reference sequence). This CDR3 region has 15 residues. The DNA of the CDR3 is TGCAGTGCTAGTCAGGGGCAGGGTCGGGTTCAGCCCCAGCATTCT. Protein product: CSASQGQGRVQPQHS.

The gene calls are TRBV12-3 or TRBV12-4 and TRBJ2-2; D could derive from TRBD1 or TRBD2 (6 bases each). Trimming left V 2 bases short and J 3 bases short, with 19 bases between. There are 18 residues in the CDR3. CDR3 residues: CASSLNGWGAVDTGELFF. CDR3 nucleotide sequence: TGTGCCAGCAGTTTAAATGGGTGGGGGGCTGTCGACACCGGGGAGCTGTTTTTT.

The V and J genes are TRBV20-1 and TRBJ2-7; the D is unclear. CDR1 is DFQATT and CDR2 is SNEGSKA in the germline V gene (reference sequence). V lost 2 bases and J 3 bases, leaving 5 bases between the germline ends. CDR3 length: 11 residues. The CDR3 DNA is TGCAGTGCTAGAAACAGCTACGAGCAGTACTTC. It translates to CSARNSYEQYF.

This clonotype was observed at least ten times. This chain joins TRBV20-1 and TRBJ2-5, with 7 bases fitting TRBD2. The CDR3 has 14 residues. Per germline, CDR1 DFQATT and CDR2 SNEGSKA (reference sequence). V shed 1 base, J shed 4 bases, and the junction held 6 bases outside the gene matches. The CDR3 reads CSARVGGQRETQYF. CDR3 nucleotide sequence: TGCAGTGCTAGAGTGGGAGGGCAAAGAGAGACCCAGTACTTC.

Turning to this clonotype: A much larger clone lies a single base off, so this may be a read error. The chain links TRBV20-1 to TRBJ2-1; possible D gene TRBD2, 5 bases. Between the trimmed V and J ends, which lost 5 bases and 4 bases, there was a span of 21 bases. Germline V gene sequence: CDR1 DFQATT, CDR2 SNEGSKA (reference sequence). This CDR3 is 16 amino acids long. In DNA form, the CDR3 reads TGCAGTGCTGGACTTGAGGGTCTAATAGCTTACAATGAGCAGTTCTTC. Its protein is CSAGLEGLIAYNEQFF.

In DNA, the CDR3 is TGTGCCAGCAGCCCGGGAACTAGCGGGCGTGGGGAGCTGTTTTTT. Protein: CASSPGTSGRGELFF. The V and J genes are TRBV7-3 and TRBJ2-2, with 9 bases aligning to TRBD2. V lost 5 bases to trimming and J lost 8 bases; unmatched junction nucleotides: 9. CDR1 SGHTA and CDR2 FQGTGA come from the germline V gene. The CDR3 has 15 amino acids. Full variable domain (missing parts from reference TRBV7-3 and TRBJ2-2): GAGVSQTPSNKVTEKGKYVELRCDPISGHTALYWYRQSLGQGPEFLIYFQGTGAADDSGLPNDRFFAVRPEGSVSTLKIQRTERGDSAVYLCASSPGTSGRGELFFGEGSRLTVL.

V is TRBV7-8 and J is TRBJ2-7; 12 bases are shared with TRBD2. This CDR3 is 15 amino acids long. J gave up 0 bases and V 5 bases, and 2 bases lay outside the gene matches. Germline assignment: CDR1 SGHVS and CDR2 FQNEAQ. The CDR3 spells CASSKLAGGSYEQYF. The DNA of the CDR3 is TGTGCCAGCAGCAAACTAGCGGGAGGCTCCTACGAGCAGTACTTC.

This chain uses TRBV7-9 with TRBJ2-1; 11 nucleotides align to TRBD2. V gave up 5 bases and J gave up 0 bases; unmatched junction bases: 6. There are 17 residues in the CDR3. Germline-derived CDR1 and CDR2 are SEHNR and FQNEAQ (reference sequence). The CDR3 DNA follows: TGTGCCAGCAGCACGACTAGCGGGGCCGCCTCCTACAATGAGCAGTTCTTC. Translation gives CASSTTSGAASYNEQFF.

The CDR3 spells CASSLVRWDGTEAFF. CDR3 DNA: TGTGCCAGCAGTTTAGTTCGGTGGGACGGCACTGAAGCTTTCTTT. V and J are TRBV12-3 or TRBV12-4 and TRBJ1-1; D is possibly TRBD1 (5 bases). The length of the CDR3 is 15 residues. Deletions cut 1 base from V and 4 bases from J, with 13 bases between.

In its sample, this clonotype was seen many times. This sequence joins TRBV11-2 and TRBJ2-2, with 7 nucleotides matching TRBD2. Looked up from germline, CDR1 is SGHAT and CDR2 is FQNNGV. The CDR3 spans 16 residues. With V trimmed by 5 bases and J by 1 base, 7 bases remained unmatched. The CDR3 DNA is TGTGCCAGCAGCCAACTGACTAGCTGGAACACCGGGGAGCTGTTTTTT. Translated, it gives CASSQLTSWNTGELFF. Based on the CDR3 plus reference TRBV11-2 and TRBJ2-2, the full variable domain is EAGVAQSPRYKIIEKRQSVAFWCNPISGHATLYWYQQILGQGPKLLIQFQNNGVVDDSQLPKDRFSAERLKGVDSTLKIQPAKLEDSAVYLCASSQLTSWNTGELFFGEGSRLTVL.

This clonotype showed up just once. The rearrangement joins TRBV7-9 to TRBJ2-1, with a tentative D call TRBD1 (6 bases). Germline V gives CDR1 SEHNR, CDR2 FQNEAQ (reference sequence). The CDR3 extends over 16 amino acids. Between the trimmed V and J ends, which lost 5 bases and 9 bases, there was a span of 23 bases. CDR3 coding DNA: TGTGCCAGCAGCCCCCGGGCCAAGGGGGATAGTGGTGAGCAGTTCTTC. Protein product: CASSPRAKGDSGEQFF.

On this clonotype itself: A much larger clone lies a single base off, so this may be a read error. The chain combines TRBV29-1 with TRBJ2-1; D is unclear. V lost 6 bases, J lost 6 bases, and 12 bases lay in between. This CDR3 has 12 residues. Germline V CDR1 and CDR2: SQVTM, ANQGSEA. This CDR3 reads CSVFRVGNEQFF. The CDR3 region has the DNA TGCAGCGTATTTCGGGTGGGCAATGAGCAGTTCTTC.